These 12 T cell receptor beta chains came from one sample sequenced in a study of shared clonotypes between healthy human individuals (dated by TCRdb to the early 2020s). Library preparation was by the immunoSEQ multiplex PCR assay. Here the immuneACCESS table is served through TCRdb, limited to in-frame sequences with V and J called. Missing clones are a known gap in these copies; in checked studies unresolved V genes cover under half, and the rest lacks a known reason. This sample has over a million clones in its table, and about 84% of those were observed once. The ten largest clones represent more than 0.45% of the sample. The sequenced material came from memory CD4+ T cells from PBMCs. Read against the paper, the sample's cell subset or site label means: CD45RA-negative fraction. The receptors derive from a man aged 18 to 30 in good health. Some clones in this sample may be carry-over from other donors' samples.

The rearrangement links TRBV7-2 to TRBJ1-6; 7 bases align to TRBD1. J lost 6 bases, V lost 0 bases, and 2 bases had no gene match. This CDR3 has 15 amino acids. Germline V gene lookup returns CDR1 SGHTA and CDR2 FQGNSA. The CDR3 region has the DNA TGTGCCAGCAGCTTAGCGACAGGGAGTAATTCACCCCTCCACTTT. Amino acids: CASSLATGSNSPLHF.

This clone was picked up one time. CDR3 amino acids: CATSGRDVGTQPQHF. The CDR3 nucleotides read TGTGCCACCAGCGGCCGGGACGTCGGTACTCAGCCCCAGCATTTT. This sequence joins TRBV15 and TRBJ1-5; possibly TRBD1 for D (5 bases). The CDR3 loop spans 15 amino acids. Trimming pared 5 bases from V and 6 bases from J, leaving 17 bases between. CDR1 LNHNV and CDR2 YYDKDF come from the germline V gene (reference sequence).

CDR3 nucleotide sequence: TGTGCCAGCAGTTTATCTACAGGGTTGAGTGCTTTCTTT. This gives the protein CASSLSTGLSAFF. The genes are TRBV27 and TRBJ1-1; D perhaps matches TRBD1 (6 bases). The CDR3 totals 13 residues. Germline lookup yields CDR1 MNHEY and CDR2 SMNVEV (reference sequence). V lost 0 bases to trimming and J lost 11 bases, with 13 bases between them.

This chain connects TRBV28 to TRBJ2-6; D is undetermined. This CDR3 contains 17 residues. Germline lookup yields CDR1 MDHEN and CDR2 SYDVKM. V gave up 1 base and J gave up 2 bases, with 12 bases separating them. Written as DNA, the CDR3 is TGTGCCAGCAGTTTATCCCGTCCGGGCCCTGGGGCCAACGTCCTGACTTTC. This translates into CASSLSRPGPGANVLTF.

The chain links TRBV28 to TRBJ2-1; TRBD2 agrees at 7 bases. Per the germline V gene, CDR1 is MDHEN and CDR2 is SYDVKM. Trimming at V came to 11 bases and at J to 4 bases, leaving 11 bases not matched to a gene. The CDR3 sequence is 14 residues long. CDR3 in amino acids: CAGGLVEVYNEQFF. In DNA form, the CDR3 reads TGTGCCGGTGGACTAGTAGAAGTTTACAATGAGCAGTTCTTC.

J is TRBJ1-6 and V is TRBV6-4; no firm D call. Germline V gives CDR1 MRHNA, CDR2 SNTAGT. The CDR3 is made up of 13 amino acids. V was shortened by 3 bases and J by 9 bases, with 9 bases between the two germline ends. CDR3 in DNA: TGTGCCAGCAGTGAAGAATGGGGTTCACCCCTCCACTTT. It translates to CASSEEWGSPLHF.

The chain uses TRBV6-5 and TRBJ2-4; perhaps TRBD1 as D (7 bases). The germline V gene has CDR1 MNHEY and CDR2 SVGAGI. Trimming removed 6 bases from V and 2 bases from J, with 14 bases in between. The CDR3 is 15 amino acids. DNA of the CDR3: TGTGCCAGCAGCCAGACTAGGGGGCCCAAAAACATTCAGTACTTC. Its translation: CASSQTRGPKNIQYF.

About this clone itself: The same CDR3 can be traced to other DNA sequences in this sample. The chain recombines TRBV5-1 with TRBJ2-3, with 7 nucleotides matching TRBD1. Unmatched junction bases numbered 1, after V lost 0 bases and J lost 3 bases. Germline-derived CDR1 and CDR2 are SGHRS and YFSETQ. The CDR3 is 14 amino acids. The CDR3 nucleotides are TGCGCCAGCAGCTTGGACAGGGGTACAGATACGCAGTATTTT. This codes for CASSLDRGTDTQYF.

CDR3 in amino acids: CASSKLGETQYF. The CDR3 nucleotides are TGTGCCAGCAGCAAACTGGGGGAGACCCAGTACTTC. The chain has TRBV7-2 and TRBJ2-5; D gene uncertain. V was shortened by 5 bases and J by 5 bases, with 9 bases between the two germline ends. Germline V CDR1 and CDR2: SGHTA, FQGNSA. The CDR3 has 12 amino acids.

DNA of the CDR3: TGTGCCAGCAGCTTATATGGAGGGTCCTACAATGAGCAGTTCTTC. This sequence encodes CASSLYGGSYNEQFF. The chain links TRBV11-2 to TRBJ2-1, with D possibly being TRBD2 (6 bases). V was shortened by 2 bases and J by 1 base, with 9 bases between the two germline ends. The CDR3 runs to 15 residues. Germline loops: CDR1 SGHAT, CDR2 FQNNGV.

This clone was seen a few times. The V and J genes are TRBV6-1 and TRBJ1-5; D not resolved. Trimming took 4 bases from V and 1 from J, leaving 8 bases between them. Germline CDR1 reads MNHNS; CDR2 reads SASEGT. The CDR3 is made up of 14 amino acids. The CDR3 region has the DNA TGTGCCAGCAGTGCTTTAGAAAGCAATCAGCCCCAGCATTTT. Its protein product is CASSALESNQPQHF.

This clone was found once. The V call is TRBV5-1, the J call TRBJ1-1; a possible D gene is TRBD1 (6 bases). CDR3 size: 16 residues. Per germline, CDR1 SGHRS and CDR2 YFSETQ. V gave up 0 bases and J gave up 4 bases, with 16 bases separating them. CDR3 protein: CASSLAPTGGSTEAFF. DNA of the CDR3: TGCGCCAGCAGCTTGGCCCCGACAGGAGGTTCCACTGAAGCTTTCTTT.